This is a list of T cell receptor beta chains from one sample in a study of CD8 T cells in ankylosing spondylitis. Using its own MiXCR run on the 5' RACE reads, TCRdb lists one record per CDR3 protein. The data contain about 700,000 distinct CDR3 sequences, around 20% of them singletons. Sequenced material: blood, either unsorted or a sorted T cell fraction (not recorded which). All receptors come from a male donor with ankylosing spondylitis. Both conserved end residues are part of each CDR3. The D gene is left open where the match is weak. Size is omitted from some rows. Given values are once, few, many or a class for expanded clones.

V	size	J	D	CDR3	DNA
TRBV12-3/TRBV12-4	NA	TRBJ2-7	TRBD1	CASSRGQGALYEQYF	TGTGCCAGCAGCCGAGGACAGGGGGCATTGTACGAGCAGTACTTC
TRBV6-5	few	TRBJ2-5	TRBD2	CASSLSLAAETQYF	TGTGCCAGCAGTTTAAGTCTAGCGGCAGAGACCCAGTACTTC
TRBV5-1	NA	TRBJ2-6	NA	CASGAGGSGANVLTF	TGCGCCAGCGGCGCCGGGGGTTCTGGGGCCAACGTCCTGACTTTC
TRBV10-3	NA	TRBJ2-2	NA	CAISGASRGTGELFF	TGTGCCATCAGCGGGGCCTCCCGGGGCACCGGGGAGCTGTTTTTT
TRBV5-1	NA	TRBJ2-2	TRBD2	CASRLLAGAAGELFF	TGCGCCAGCAGACTCCTAGCGGGAGCGGCCGGGGAGCTGTTTTTT
TRBV5-1	NA	TRBJ2-1	NA	CASSFGTRGDEQFF	TGCGCCAGCAGCTTCGGGACCCGCGGCGATGAGCAGTTCTTC
TRBV7-9	NA	TRBJ2-1	TRBD2	CASSSLAGFHYNEQFF	TGTGCCAGCAGCTCTTTAGCGGGCTTCCACTACAATGAGCAGTTCTTC
TRBV7-9	NA	TRBJ1-1	NA	CASSLGVGAYTEAFF	TGTGCCAGCAGCTTAGGGGTAGGGGCATACACTGAAGCTTTCTTT
TRBV5-1	NA	TRBJ1-1	NA	CASSLLRVGAGTEAFF	TGCGCCAGCAGCTTGCTTCGGGTGGGCGCGGGCACTGAAGCTTTCTTT
TRBV27	many	TRBJ2-7	TRBD2	CASRRTSGFYEQYF	TGTGCCAGCAGGAGGACTAGCGGGTTCTACGAGCAGTACTTC
TRBV12-3/TRBV12-4	NA	TRBJ2-3	TRBD2	CASSSLDGGARDTQYF	TGTGCCAGCAGTTCCTTGGACGGGGGGGCCAGAGATACGCAGTATTTT
TRBV7-9	NA	TRBJ2-7	NA	CASSLENHYEQYF	TGTGCCAGCAGCTTAGAGAACCATTACGAGCAGTACTTC
TRBV20-1	NA	TRBJ2-3	TRBD2	CSARVLAGVADTQYF	TGCAGTGCTAGAGTCCTAGCGGGAGTTGCAGATACGCAGTATTTT
TRBV12-3/TRBV12-4	NA	TRBJ2-7	NA	CASTLGQGLYEQYF	TGTGCCAGCACCTTGGGGCAGGGCCTCTACGAGCAGTACTTC
TRBV7-9	few	TRBJ2-7	NA	CASSFDSAYEQYF	TGTGCCAGCAGCTTCGATTCGGCCTACGAGCAGTACTTC
TRBV27	NA	TRBJ2-4	NA	CASSTLPVKNIQYF	TGTGCCAGCAGTACTCTTCCCGTCAAAAACATTCAGTACTTC
TRBV7-9	once	TRBJ1-1	NA	CASNYGEATEAFF	TGTGCCAGCAACTACGGGGAGGCCACTGAAGCTTTCTTT
TRBV12-3/TRBV12-4	many	TRBJ2-1	TRBD2	CASSVSGSGNEQFF	TGTGCCAGCAGTGTTAGCGGGAGTGGGAATGAGCAGTTCTTC
TRBV4-1	NA	TRBJ2-7	NA	CASSGGAREQYF	TGCGCCAGCAGCGGGGGGGCGAGAGAGCAGTACTTC
TRBV5-1	NA	TRBJ2-5	NA	CASSSSGAWETQYF	TGCGCCAGCAGCTCTTCAGGGGCCTGGGAGACCCAGTACTTC
TRBV5-1	few	TRBJ2-1	TRBD2	CASSALAGGLYNEQFF	TGCGCCAGCAGCGCACTAGCGGGGGGGCTCTACAATGAGCAGTTCTTC
TRBV20-1	NA	TRBJ2-2	NA	CSALGPYTGELFF	TGCAGTGCTCTAGGACCTTACACCGGGGAGCTGTTTTTT
TRBV20-1	NA	TRBJ2-3	NA	CSALLANTDTQYF	TGCAGTGCTTTGCTGGCGAACACAGATACGCAGTATTTT
TRBV27	NA	TRBJ1-5	NA	CASSPATGYSNQPQHF	TGTGCCAGCAGCCCCGCAACAGGCTATAGCAATCAGCCCCAGCATTTT
TRBV15	NA	TRBJ2-1	NA	CATSTSADPYNEQFF	TGTGCCACCAGCACTTCGGCCGACCCCTACAATGAGCAGTTCTTC
TRBV20-1	once	TRBJ2-3	NA	CSARDAASWDTQYF	TGCAGTGCTAGAGATGCGGCGAGCTGGGATACGCAGTATTTT
TRBV29-1	few	TRBJ1-2	NA	CSADDGYTF	TGCAGCGCCGACGACGGCTACACCTTC
TRBV12-3/TRBV12-4	few	TRBJ2-5	TRBD1	CASSFRGTGETQYF	TGTGCCAGCAGTTTCAGGGGGACGGGGGAGACCCAGTACTTC
TRBV29-1	few	TRBJ2-7	NA	CSVEVRGYAYEQYF	TGCAGCGTTGAAGTCAGGGGTTATGCCTACGAGCAGTACTTC
TRBV3-1	once	TRBJ2-7	NA	CASSQSSQEQYF	TGTGCCAGCAGCCAATCAAGCCAAGAGCAGTACTTC
TRBV7-9	NA	TRBJ2-5	NA	CASSLVSLEGEETQYF	TGTGCCAGCAGCTTAGTCTCGTTGGAGGGGGAAGAGACCCAGTACTTC
TRBV27	many	TRBJ2-1	NA	CASSSIHEQFF	TGTGCCAGCAGTTCCATCCATGAGCAGTTCTTC
TRBV6-5	few	TRBJ2-7	NA	CASSLLGGGKYEQYF	TGTGCCAGCAGTTTACTGGGGGGAGGCAAATACGAGCAGTACTTC
TRBV12-3/TRBV12-4	NA	TRBJ1-1	NA	CASPGGIGTEAFF	TGTGCCAGCCCGGGGGGGATCGGCACTGAAGCTTTCTTT
TRBV5-1	few	TRBJ1-1	NA	CASSLGSGSQAFF	TGCGCCAGCAGCTTGGGAAGTGGTAGTCAAGCTTTCTTT
TRBV28	NA	TRBJ2-7	NA	CASSLYSEGKGEQYF	TGTGCCAGCAGTTTATACTCGGAAGGGAAGGGCGAGCAGTACTTC
TRBV12-3/TRBV12-4	once	TRBJ2-7	NA	CASSLASLYPTYEQYF	TGTGCCAGCAGTTTAGCGAGTTTATATCCCACCTACGAGCAGTACTTC
TRBV25-1	NA	TRBJ2-1	TRBD1	CASSESDRGPYNEQFF	TGTGCCAGCAGTGAATCGGACAGGGGCCCCTACAATGAGCAGTTCTTC
TRBV6-1	few	TRBJ2-1	TRBD2	CASSVAGGGSNEQFF	TGTGCCAGCAGCGTAGCGGGAGGGGGTAGCAATGAGCAGTTCTTC
TRBV20-1	NA	TRBJ1-1	NA	CSARDGGSLSTEAFF	TGCAGTGCTAGAGATGGCGGTTCTCTATCCACTGAAGCTTTCTTT
TRBV20-1	few	TRBJ2-1	TRBD1	CSARDIVGDRADYEQFF	TGCAGTGCTAGAGATATAGTCGGGGACAGGGCCGACTATGAGCAGTTCTTC
TRBV9	NA	TRBJ2-7	NA	CASSVRAEGGYEQYF	TGTGCCAGCAGCGTACGAGCAGAAGGGGGCTACGAGCAGTACTTC
TRBV11-2	few	TRBJ2-7	NA	CASSLVPGFYEQYF	TGTGCCAGCAGCTTAGTTCCAGGCTTCTACGAGCAGTACTTC
TRBV20-1	NA	TRBJ2-7	NA	CSASLDINEQYF	TGCAGTGCTAGTCTGGATATCAACGAGCAGTACTTC
TRBV5-4	NA	TRBJ2-5	TRBD1	CASSQRGGYPQETQYF	TGTGCCAGCAGCCAGAGAGGGGGCTACCCTCAAGAGACCCAGTACTTC
TRBV5-1	NA	TRBJ2-3	NA	CASSTRTDTQYF	TGCGCCAGCAGCACGCGGACAGATACGCAGTATTTT
TRBV9	NA	TRBJ1-5	NA	CASSAGGENQPQHF	TGTGCCAGCAGCGCCGGGGGGGAAAATCAGCCCCAGCATTTT
TRBV6-1	NA	TRBJ2-5	NA	CASSEEWRLLGGLGTQYF	TGTGCCAGCAGTGAAGAATGGAGACTGTTGGGAGGTTTAGGGACCCAGTACTTC
TRBV28	NA	TRBJ2-1	NA	CATLYNEQFF	TGTGCCACCCTATACAATGAGCAGTTCTTC
TRBV11-1	NA	TRBJ2-4	TRBD2	CASSSVGRELLAKNIQYF	TGTGCCAGCAGCTCCGTGGGGAGGGAGCTCCTAGCCAAAAACATTCAGTACTTC
TRBV6-1	NA	TRBJ2-1	TRBD2	CASSPTGTSGGNEQFF	TGTGCCAGCAGTCCAACCGGGACTAGCGGGGGAAATGAGCAGTTCTTC
TRBV24-1	NA	TRBJ2-3	NA	CATSTTAYTDTQYF	TGTGCCACCAGTACGACAGCGTACACAGATACGCAGTATTTT
TRBV20-1	NA	TRBJ2-5	TRBD1	CSAYGTAQETQYF	TGCAGTGCCTACGGGACAGCCCAAGAGACCCAGTACTTC